Below, 24 T cell receptor beta chains from the same sample are listed, as sequenced in a study of T cells in Graves' hyperthyroidism and ophthalmopathy. RNA transcripts yielded amplified TCR beta CDR3 regions. TCR CDR3 regions were first amplified by RT-PCR with HTBI primers. A single record per CDR3 protein comes from TCRdb applying MiXCR to the multiplex PCR reads. The sample yields around 380,000 distinct CDR3 sequences, roughly 12% seen once. Material for sequencing was blood. These receptors were obtained from a man aged 30 to 45 with Graves' hyperthyroidism that later progressed to Graves' ophthalmopathy.

The chain carries TRBV7-2 and TRBJ1-6, with unresolved D. The V and J ends lost 6 bases and 2 bases respectively, with 17 bases between them. The CDR3 has 17 residues. Looked up from germline, CDR1 is SGHTA and CDR2 is FQGNSA. DNA of the CDR3: TGTGCCAGCAGACCCGACCATCCGAGCACCTATAATTCACCCCTCCACTTT. It encodes CASRPDHPSTYNSPLHF.

Ten or more counts support this clonotype. The chain is built from TRBV14 and TRBJ2-7; a possible D gene is TRBD1 (6 bases). This CDR3 region has 13 residues. Germline CDR1 SGHDN, CDR2 FVKESK. V dropped 1 base and J dropped 7 bases, with 11 bases sitting between them. CDR3 sequence reads: CASSQAQGIEQYF. CDR3 nucleotide sequence: TGTGCCAGCAGCCAAGCACAGGGCATTGAGCAGTACTTC.

This clonotype was picked up a small number of times. The rearrangement links TRBV5-4 to TRBJ2-3; TRBD2 matches at 9 bases. V was pared by 4 bases and J by 4 bases, with 10 bases of the junction left unmatched. Germline V gene lookup returns CDR1 SGHNT and CDR2 YYREEE (reference sequence). The CDR3 runs to 16 residues. The CDR3, as DNA: TGTGCCAGCAGCCTGGGACTAGCAACCTCCGCAGATACGCAGTATTTT. Protein: CASSLGLATSADTQYF.

This chain links TRBV5-1 with TRBJ2-4; the D gene is possibly TRBD1 (5 bases). Germline CDR1 and CDR2: SGHRS and YFSETQ. Trimming left V 4 bases short and J 0 bases short, with 14 bases between. The CDR3 consists of 16 residues. For the CDR3, the DNA is TGCGCCAGCAGCAAAGGACACGAAATAGCCAAAAACATTCAGTACTTC. Translating it yields CASSKGHEIAKNIQYF.

In this sample, this clonotype turned up many times. V gene TRBV2 combines with J gene TRBJ1-4; weak D call: TRBD1 (5 bases). This CDR3 contains 13 residues. The germline V gene encodes CDR1 SNHLY and CDR2 FYNNEI. Trimming took 7 bases from V and 3 from J, leaving 9 bases between them. In DNA form, the CDR3 reads TGTGCCAGCATGACAGTTTCTAATGAAAAACTGTTTTTT. It specifies CASMTVSNEKLFF.

On this clonotype itself: Here the CDR3 omits its conserved ending phenylalanine or tryptophan, so a read error is the likely source. The chain uses TRBV5-1 and TRBJ1-1, with D tentatively TRBD1 (6 bases). V lost 6 bases and J lost 0, with 12 bases in between. Per germline, CDR1 SGHRS and CDR2 YFSETQ. The CDR3 totals 14 residues. The DNA for the CDR3 is TGCGCCAGCACCCAGGGGAACATGAACACTGAAGCTTTCCTT. This sequence encodes CASTQGNMNTEAFL.

This chain connects TRBV7-9 to TRBJ2-5; perhaps TRBD1 as D (6 bases). Germline V gene sequence: CDR1 SEHNR, CDR2 FQNEAQ (reference sequence). Trimming stripped 5 bases from V and 3 bases from J, with 13 bases between. This CDR3 has 14 residues. CDR3 protein: CASSPQGAKETQYF. The CDR3 DNA is TGTGCCAGCAGCCCACAGGGAGCTAAAGAGACCCAGTACTTC.

This clonotype has more than one count but fewer than ten. The J gene is TRBJ2-3, the V gene TRBV2; perhaps TRBD2 as D (6 bases). Germline CDR1 reads SNHLY; CDR2 reads FYNNEI. The CDR3 contains 14 residues. Trimming left V 4 bases short and J 6 bases short, with 14 bases between. CDR3 loop: CASSGLASADTQYF. The CDR3 nucleotides are TGTGCCAGCAGTGGTCTAGCGTCCGCCGATACGCAGTATTTT.

This clonotype was observed at least ten times. The gene calls are TRBV2 and TRBJ2-7; TRBD1 is a possible D gene (6 bases). The CDR3 length is 14 residues. Trimming took off 4 bases at V and 3 bases at J, with 13 bases between the two ends. In germline, CDR1 is SNHLY, CDR2 FYNNEI. CDR3: CASSALDRIYEQYF. The CDR3 DNA is TGTGCCAGCAGTGCACTGGACAGAATCTACGAGCAGTACTTC.

The sample holds many counts of this clonotype. CDR3 DNA: TGCGCCAGCAGCGAAAACTACGAGCAGTACTTC. Amino acid sequence: CASSENYEQYF. The chain combines TRBV5-1 with TRBJ2-7; D gene unclear. V lost 4 bases and J 3 bases, leaving 5 bases between the germline ends. The CDR3 extends over 11 amino acids. CDR1 and CDR2 from the germline V gene are SGHRS and YFSETQ.

This clonotype has at least ten counts. This chain connects TRBV20-1 to TRBJ2-7; 7 bases are a match to TRBD1. The length of the CDR3 is 14 residues. With 2 bases clipped from V and 0 bases from J, the junction kept 4 bases outside the gene matches. The V gene's germline CDR1 is DFQATT and CDR2 SNEGSKA (reference sequence). CDR3 in DNA: TGCAGTGCTAGATCACAGGGGTTCTCCTACGAGCAGTACTTC. Translation gives CSARSQGFSYEQYF.

This clonotype was detected many times. This chain joins TRBV7-8 and TRBJ2-1; TRBD2 aligns across 10 bases. The CDR3 covers 19 residues. CDR1 and CDR2 (germline): SGHVS, FQNEAQ. Trimming removed 5 bases from V and 2 bases from J; junction bases left unmatched: 15. The CDR3 nucleotides are TGTGCCAGCAGCCGTGCTCCCCGTGGACTAGCGGCCACCTACAATGAGCAGTTCTTC. It is translated as CASSRAPRGLAATYNEQFF.

V usage is TRBV27 and J usage is TRBJ1-6, with D hard to call. Germline CDR1 is MNHEY and CDR2 is SMNVEV (reference sequence). Trimming cost V 6 bases and J 3 bases, with 15 bases left between them. The CDR3 is 16 amino acids. The CDR3 here is CASRSLSDGYNSPLHF. The DNA of the CDR3 is TGTGCCAGCAGGTCCCTGTCTGACGGCTATAATTCACCCCTCCACTTT.

This clonotype occurred a few times. The CDR3 sequence: CASSPGDYSNQPQHF. CDR3 coding DNA: TGTGCCAGTTCCCCAGGAGATTATAGCAATCAGCCCCAGCATTTT. The chain joins TRBV9 to TRBJ1-5; D unresolved. CDR3 length: 15 amino acids. Trimming removed 8 bases at V and 0 bases at J, with 15 bases between. Germline V gene sequence: CDR1 SGDLS, CDR2 YYNGEE.

This clonotype was detected a few times. This rearrangement joins TRBV9 to TRBJ2-1, with 7 bases that match TRBD1. The CDR3 is 15 residues long. V was clipped by 3 bases and J by 7 bases; unmatched bases: 10. Per the germline V gene, CDR1 is SGDLS and CDR2 is YYNGEE. CDR3 amino acids: CASSAPGQPLNEQFF. As DNA, the CDR3 is TGTGCCAGCAGCGCCCCGGGACAGCCCTTAAATGAGCAGTTCTTC.

This clonotype showed up many times. The J gene is TRBJ1-6, the V gene TRBV11-3, with D uncertain. Trimming took off 5 bases at V and 3 bases at J, with 14 bases between the two ends. Germline V gene data show CDR1 as SGHNT and CDR2 as YENEEA. The CDR3 covers 16 residues. The CDR3 loop reads CASSHQPPIYNSPLHF. The CDR3 bases are TGTGCCAGCAGCCACCAGCCGCCCATCTATAATTCACCCCTCCACTTT.

This clonotype came up many times. The CDR3 spells CASSPRSSNQPQHF. CDR3 sequence (DNA): TGTGCCAGCAGTCCAAGGAGTAGCAATCAGCCCCAGCATTTT. The chain links TRBV27 to TRBJ1-5; D ambiguous. The CDR3 has 14 amino acids. Germline CDR1 reads MNHEY; CDR2 reads SMNVEV (reference sequence). V lost 5 bases, J lost 0 bases, and 8 bases lay in between.

This clonotype came up many times. The rearrangement joins TRBV27 to TRBJ1-2; D is unresolved. The CDR3 length is 13 residues. CDR1 MNHEY and CDR2 SMNVEV come from the germline V gene (reference sequence). The ends were cut back, 3 bases at V and 8 bases at J, with 13 bases in the middle. The CDR3 is CASSLKVRTGYTF. The CDR3 nucleotides read TGTGCCAGCAGTTTGAAGGTCCGTACGGGCTACACCTTC.

In this sample, this clonotype turned up many times. The rearrangement links TRBV11-2 to TRBJ1-2; TRBD1 is a possible D gene (6 bases). V was clipped by 6 bases and J by 8 bases, with 13 bases between them. The germline V gene has CDR1 SGHAT and CDR2 FQNNGV. The CDR3 runs 12 residues. CDR3 protein: CASRTNRVGYTF. CDR3 coding DNA: TGTGCCAGCAGGACTAACAGGGTCGGCTACACCTTC.

The chain has TRBV7-9 and TRBJ2-2; 7 bases line up with TRBD1. Germline CDR1 and CDR2: SEHNR and FQNEAQ (reference sequence). This CDR3 is built from 15 residues. V lost 5 bases and J lost 6; bases outside the gene matches: 9. CDR3 nucleotides: TGTGCCAGCAGCAGTAGTGGGACAGACCCCGGGGAGCTGTTTTTT. Translating gives CASSSSGTDPGELFF.

The sample holds many counts of this clonotype. This chain joins TRBV3-1 and TRBJ1-1; 7 bases map to TRBD1. Germline V gene sequence: CDR1 LGHDT, CDR2 YNNKEL (reference sequence). The CDR3 consists of 15 residues. Unmatched junction bases numbered 6, after V lost 4 bases and J lost 1 base. CDR3 in amino acids: CASSLRPGGNTEAFF. The CDR3 DNA follows: TGTGCCAGCAGCCTAAGGCCAGGGGGGAACACTGAAGCTTTCTTT.

The V and J genes are TRBV28 and TRBJ1-2; D may be TRBD1 (5 bases). In germline, CDR1 is MDHEN, CDR2 SYDVKM. The CDR3 has 14 residues. Trimming pared 7 bases from V and 1 base from J, leaving 13 bases between. CDR3 amino acids: CASTVGRDNYGYTF. Here the CDR3 DNA reads TGTGCCAGCACCGTGGGCAGGGATAACTATGGCTACACCTTC.

The rearrangement uses TRBV20-1 and TRBJ2-7, with TRBD1 identical over 10 bases. Trimming took 3 bases from V and 5 from J; bases not matched to a gene: 10. The CDR3 runs to 15 residues. Germline CDR1 DFQATT, CDR2 SNEGSKA (reference sequence). The CDR3 sequence: CSASSRDRGSDEQYF. The DNA for the CDR3 is TGCAGTGCTAGCTCCCGGGACAGGGGAAGTGACGAGCAGTACTTC.

This clonotype was detected ten times or more. This sequence joins TRBV20-1 and TRBJ2-1; 10 bases line up with TRBD2. After removal of 3 bases from V and 5 bases from J, the junction contained 4 bases not matched to a gene. Germline V lookup: CDR1 DFQATT, CDR2 SNEGSKA (reference sequence). The length of the CDR3 is 14 residues. Written as DNA, the CDR3 is TGCAGTGCTAGGATAGCGGGGGGCAACAATGAGCAGTTCTTC. This gives the protein CSARIAGGNNEQFF.